The clone carrying this TCR beta chain was picked up one time. The antigen remains undetermined. The data derive from a study of shared clonotypes between healthy human individuals. Turning to the study itself: Three plates were used per donor for CD4 naive, three for CD4 memory, two for CD8 naive and one for CD8 memory.

Study-wide findings and caveats: Sampling included only blood; tissue repertoires likely differ.

Investigators spread the genomic DNA of each subset evenly over several immunoSEQ plates. Repertoires were generated with immunoSEQ multiplex PCR, while TCRdb's copy carries only in-frame clones and drops some. The sample yields about 600,000 clones, 97% seen once. Free of recent acute infections or vaccinations, the donors were healthy HIV-negative adults. Germline V lookup: CDR1 GTSNPN, CDR2 SVGIG (reference sequence). This CDR3 has 12 residues. Trimming left V 3 bases short and J 10 bases short, with 10 bases between. The chain recombines TRBV30 with TRBJ1-6; D is possibly TRBD1 (6 bases). The sequence came from a woman in her 30s in good health. The sequenced sample consisted of naive CD4+ T cells sorted from blood. Subset of the sample: CD45RA+ positively selected. The CDR3 here is CAWRGGASPLHF. The CDR3, as DNA: TGTGCCTGGAGGGGGGGGGCCTCACCCCTCCACTTT.